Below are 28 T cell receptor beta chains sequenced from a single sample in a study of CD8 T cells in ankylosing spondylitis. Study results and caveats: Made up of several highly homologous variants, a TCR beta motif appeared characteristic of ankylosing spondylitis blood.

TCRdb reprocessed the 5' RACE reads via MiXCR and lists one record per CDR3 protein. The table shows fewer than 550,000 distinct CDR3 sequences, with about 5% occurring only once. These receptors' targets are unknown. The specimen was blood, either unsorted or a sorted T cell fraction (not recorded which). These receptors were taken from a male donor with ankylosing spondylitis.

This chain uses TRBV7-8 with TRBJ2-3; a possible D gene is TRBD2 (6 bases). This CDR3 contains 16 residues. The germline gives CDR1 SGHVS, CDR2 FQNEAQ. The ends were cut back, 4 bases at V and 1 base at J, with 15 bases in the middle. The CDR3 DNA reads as TGTGCCAGCAGCTCCCGGTGGGTAGCGGGCACAGATACGCAGTATTTT. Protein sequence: CASSSRWVAGTDTQYF.

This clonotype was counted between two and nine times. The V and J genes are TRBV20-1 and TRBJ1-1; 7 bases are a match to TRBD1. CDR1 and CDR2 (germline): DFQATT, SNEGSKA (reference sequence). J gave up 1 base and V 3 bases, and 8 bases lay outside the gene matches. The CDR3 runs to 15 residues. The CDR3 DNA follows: TGCAGTGCTAGGGGAGGGGGCGCGGGGAACACTGAAGCTTTCTTT. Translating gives CSARGGGAGNTEAFF.

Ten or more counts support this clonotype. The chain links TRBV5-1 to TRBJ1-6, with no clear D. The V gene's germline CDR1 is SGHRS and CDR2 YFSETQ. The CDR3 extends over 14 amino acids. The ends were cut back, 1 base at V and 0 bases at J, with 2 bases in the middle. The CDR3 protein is CASSLSSYNSPLHF. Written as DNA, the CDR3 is TGCGCCAGCAGCTTGAGCTCCTATAATTCACCCCTCCACTTT.

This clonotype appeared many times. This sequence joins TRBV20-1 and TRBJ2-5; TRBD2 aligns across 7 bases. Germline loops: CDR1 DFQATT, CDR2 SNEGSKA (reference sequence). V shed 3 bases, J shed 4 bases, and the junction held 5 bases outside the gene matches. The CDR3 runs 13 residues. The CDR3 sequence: CSASWASGETQYF. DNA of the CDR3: TGCAGTGCTAGTTGGGCTAGCGGAGAGACCCAGTACTTC.

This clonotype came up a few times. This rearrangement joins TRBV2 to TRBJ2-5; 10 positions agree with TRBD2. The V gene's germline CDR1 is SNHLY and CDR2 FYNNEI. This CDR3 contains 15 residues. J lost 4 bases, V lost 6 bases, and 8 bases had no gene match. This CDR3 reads CASRTPLAGVETQYF. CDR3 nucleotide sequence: TGTGCCAGCAGGACCCCCCTAGCGGGAGTAGAGACCCAGTACTTC.

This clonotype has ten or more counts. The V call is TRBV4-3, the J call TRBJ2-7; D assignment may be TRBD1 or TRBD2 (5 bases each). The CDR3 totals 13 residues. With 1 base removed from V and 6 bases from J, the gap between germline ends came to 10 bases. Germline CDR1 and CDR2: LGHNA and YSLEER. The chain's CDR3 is CASSQVRGAEQYF. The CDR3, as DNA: TGCGCCAGCAGCCAAGTGAGGGGTGCCGAGCAGTACTTC.

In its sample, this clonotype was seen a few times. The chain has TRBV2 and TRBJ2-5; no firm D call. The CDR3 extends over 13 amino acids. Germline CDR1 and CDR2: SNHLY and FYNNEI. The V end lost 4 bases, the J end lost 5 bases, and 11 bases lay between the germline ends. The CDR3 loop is CASSGRIGETQYF. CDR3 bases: TGTGCCAGCAGTGGACGTATTGGGGAGACCCAGTACTTC.

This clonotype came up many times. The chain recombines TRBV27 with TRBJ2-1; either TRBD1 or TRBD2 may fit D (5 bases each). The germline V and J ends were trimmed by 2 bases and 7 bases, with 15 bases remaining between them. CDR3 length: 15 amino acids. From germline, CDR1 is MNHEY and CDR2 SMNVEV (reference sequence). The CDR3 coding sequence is TGTGCCAGCAGTTTACCCCAGGGACGGAGGAATGAGCAGTTCTTC. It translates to CASSLPQGRRNEQFF.

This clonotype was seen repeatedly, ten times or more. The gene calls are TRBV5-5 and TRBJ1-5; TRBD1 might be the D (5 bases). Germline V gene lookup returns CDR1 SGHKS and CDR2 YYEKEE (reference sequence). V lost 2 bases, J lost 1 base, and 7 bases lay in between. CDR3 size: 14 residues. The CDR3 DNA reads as TGTGCCAGCAGCTTTTGGGGGAGCAATCAGCCCCAGCATTTT. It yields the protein CASSFWGSNQPQHF. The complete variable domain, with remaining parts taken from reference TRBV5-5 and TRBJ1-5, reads DAGVTQSPTHLIKTRGQQVTLRCSPISGHKSVSWYQQVLGQGPQFIFQYYEKEERGRGNFPDRFSARQFPNYSSELNVNALLLGDSALYLCASSFWGSNQPQHFGDGTRLSIL.

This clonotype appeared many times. This chain's CDR3 is CSARPRDRGNSGNTIYF. The CDR3 region has the DNA TGCAGTGCTAGACCTAGGGACCGGGGAAACTCTGGAAACACCATATATTTT. The V gene is TRBV20-1, the J gene TRBJ1-3, with a possible D match to TRBD1 (5 bases). The CDR3 has 17 amino acids. Trimming took 2 bases from V and 0 from J, leaving 17 bases between them. Germline-derived CDR1 and CDR2 are DFQATT and SNEGSKA (reference sequence).

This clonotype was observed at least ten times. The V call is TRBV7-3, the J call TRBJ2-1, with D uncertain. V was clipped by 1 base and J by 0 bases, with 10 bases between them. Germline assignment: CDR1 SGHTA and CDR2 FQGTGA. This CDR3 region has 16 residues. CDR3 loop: CASSLRAKSSYNEQFF. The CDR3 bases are TGTGCCAGCAGCTTAAGGGCCAAAAGCTCCTACAATGAGCAGTTCTTC.

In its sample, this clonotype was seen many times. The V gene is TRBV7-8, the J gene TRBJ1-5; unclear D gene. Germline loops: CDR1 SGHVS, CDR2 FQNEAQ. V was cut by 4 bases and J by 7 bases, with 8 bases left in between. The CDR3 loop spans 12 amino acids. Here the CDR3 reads CASSSHSQPQHF. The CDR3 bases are TGTGCCAGCAGCTCCCACAGCCAGCCCCAGCATTTT. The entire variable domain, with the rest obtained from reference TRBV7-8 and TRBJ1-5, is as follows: GAGVSQSPRYKVAKRGQDVALRCDPISGHVSLFWYQQALGQGPEFLTYFQNEAQLDKSGLPSDRFFAERPEGSVSTLKIQRTQQEDSAVYLCASSSHSQPQHFGDGTRLSIL.

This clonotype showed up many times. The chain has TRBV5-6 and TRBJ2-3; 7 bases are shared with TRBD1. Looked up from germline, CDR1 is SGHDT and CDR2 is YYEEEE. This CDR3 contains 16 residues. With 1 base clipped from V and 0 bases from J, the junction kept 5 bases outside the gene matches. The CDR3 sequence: CASSLFWDRSTDTQYF. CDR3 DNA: TGTGCCAGCAGCTTGTTTTGGGACAGAAGCACAGATACGCAGTATTTT.

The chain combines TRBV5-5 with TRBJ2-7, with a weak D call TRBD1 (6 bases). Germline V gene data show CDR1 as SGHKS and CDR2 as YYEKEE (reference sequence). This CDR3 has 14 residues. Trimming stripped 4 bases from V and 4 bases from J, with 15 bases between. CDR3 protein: CASSRDGGQYEQYF. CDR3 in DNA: TGTGCCAGCAGCCGGGACGGCGGACAGTACGAGCAGTACTTC.

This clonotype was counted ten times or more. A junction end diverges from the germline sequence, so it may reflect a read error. Here the CDR3 DNA reads TGTGCCAGCAGCTCCGGGACAGGGGAAGAGACCCAGTACTTC. Amino acids: CASSSGTGEETQYF. V gene TRBV5-1 combines with J gene TRBJ2-5; 10 bases agree with TRBD1. Germline CDR1 reads SGHRS; CDR2 reads YFSETQ. This CDR3 is built from 14 residues.

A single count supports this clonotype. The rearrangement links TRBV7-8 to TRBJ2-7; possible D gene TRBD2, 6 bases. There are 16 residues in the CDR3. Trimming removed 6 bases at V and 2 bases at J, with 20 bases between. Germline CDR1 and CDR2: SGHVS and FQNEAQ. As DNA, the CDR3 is TGTGCCAGCAGTCTTTCGGCGGGGCCGGTCACCTACGAGCAGTACTTC. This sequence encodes CASSLSAGPVTYEQYF.

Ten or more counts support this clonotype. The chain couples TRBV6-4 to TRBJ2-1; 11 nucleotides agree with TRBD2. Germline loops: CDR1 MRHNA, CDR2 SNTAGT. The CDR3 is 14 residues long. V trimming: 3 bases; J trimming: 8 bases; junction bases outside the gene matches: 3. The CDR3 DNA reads TGTGCCAGCAGTGATGGTAGCGGGGGGGATGAGCAGTTCTTC. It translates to CASSDGSGGDEQFF.

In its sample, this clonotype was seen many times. CDR3 protein: CASSYIPGGIGNQPQHF. The CDR3 region has the DNA TGTGCCAGCAGTTACATCCCTGGAGGGATTGGCAATCAGCCCCAGCATTTT. The chain has TRBV6-2 or TRBV6-3 and TRBJ1-5; no reliable D call. Germline V CDR1 and CDR2: MNHEY, SVGEGT. The CDR3 runs to 17 residues. V was cut by 2 bases and J by 2 bases, with 16 bases left in between.

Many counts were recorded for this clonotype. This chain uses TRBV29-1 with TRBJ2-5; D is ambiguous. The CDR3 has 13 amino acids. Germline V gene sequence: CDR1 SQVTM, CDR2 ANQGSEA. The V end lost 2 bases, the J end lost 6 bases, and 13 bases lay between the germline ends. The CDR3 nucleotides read TGCAGCGTTGAATCCCTCATGAGGAAGACCCAGTACTTC. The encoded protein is CSVESLMRKTQYF.

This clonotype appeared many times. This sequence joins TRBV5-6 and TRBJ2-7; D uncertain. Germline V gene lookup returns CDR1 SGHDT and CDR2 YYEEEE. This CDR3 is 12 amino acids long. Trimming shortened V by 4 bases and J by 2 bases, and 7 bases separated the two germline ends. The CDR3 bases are TGTGCCAGCAGCATAGCTCCCTACGAGCAGTACTTC. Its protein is CASSIAPYEQYF.

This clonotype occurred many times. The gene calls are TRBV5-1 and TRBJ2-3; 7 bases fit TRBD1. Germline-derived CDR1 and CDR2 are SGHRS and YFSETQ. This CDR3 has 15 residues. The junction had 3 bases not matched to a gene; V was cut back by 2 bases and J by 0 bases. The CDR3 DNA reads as TGCGCCAGCAGCTTAACAGGGGCTAGCACAGATACGCAGTATTTT. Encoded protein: CASSLTGASTDTQYF.

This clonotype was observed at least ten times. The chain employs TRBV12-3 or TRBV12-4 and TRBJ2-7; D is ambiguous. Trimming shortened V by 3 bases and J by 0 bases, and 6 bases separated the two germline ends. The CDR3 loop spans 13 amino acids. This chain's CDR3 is CASSFGYSYEQYF. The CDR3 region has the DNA TGTGCCAGCAGTTTCGGCTACTCCTACGAGCAGTACTTC.

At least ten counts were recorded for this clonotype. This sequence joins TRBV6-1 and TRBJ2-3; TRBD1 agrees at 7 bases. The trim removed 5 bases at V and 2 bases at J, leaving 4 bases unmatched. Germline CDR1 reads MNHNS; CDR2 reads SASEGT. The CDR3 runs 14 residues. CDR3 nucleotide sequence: TGTGCCAGCAGTCGGGACAGCCACACAGATACGCAGTATTTT. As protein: CASSRDSHTDTQYF.

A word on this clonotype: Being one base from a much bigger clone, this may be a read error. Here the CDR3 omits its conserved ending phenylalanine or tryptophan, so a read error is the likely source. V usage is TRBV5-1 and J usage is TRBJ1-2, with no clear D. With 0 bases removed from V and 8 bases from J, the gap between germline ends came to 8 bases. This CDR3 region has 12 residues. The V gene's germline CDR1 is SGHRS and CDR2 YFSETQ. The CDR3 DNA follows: TGCGCCAGCAGCTTGGATCGGCTAGGCTACACCATC. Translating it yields CASSLDRLGYTI.

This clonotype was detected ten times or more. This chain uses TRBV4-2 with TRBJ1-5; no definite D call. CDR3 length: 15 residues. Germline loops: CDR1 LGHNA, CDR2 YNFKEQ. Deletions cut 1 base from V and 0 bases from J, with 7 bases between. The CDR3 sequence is CASSQVSSSNQPQHF. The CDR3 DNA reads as TGTGCCAGCAGCCAAGTTTCCAGTAGCAATCAGCCCCAGCATTTT.

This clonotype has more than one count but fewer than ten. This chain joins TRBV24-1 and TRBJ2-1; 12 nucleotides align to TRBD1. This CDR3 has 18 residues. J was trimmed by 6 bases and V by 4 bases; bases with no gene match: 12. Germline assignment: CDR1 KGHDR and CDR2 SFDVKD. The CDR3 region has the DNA TGTGCCACCAGTGAGCCTGTCCCGGGACAGGGGGCCGGCAATGAGCAGTTCTTC. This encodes CATSEPVPGQGAGNEQFF.

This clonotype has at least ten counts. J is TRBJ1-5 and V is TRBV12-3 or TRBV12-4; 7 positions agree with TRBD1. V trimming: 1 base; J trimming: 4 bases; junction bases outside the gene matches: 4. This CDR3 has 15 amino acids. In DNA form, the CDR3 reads TGTGCCAGCAGTTTAGGGGACAGTAAGAATCAGCCCCAGCATTTT. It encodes CASSLGDSKNQPQHF.

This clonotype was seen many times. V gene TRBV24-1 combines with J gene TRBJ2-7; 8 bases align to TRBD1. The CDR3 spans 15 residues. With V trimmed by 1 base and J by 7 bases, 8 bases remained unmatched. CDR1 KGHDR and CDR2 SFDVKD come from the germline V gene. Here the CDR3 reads CATSDFGRGHWEQYF. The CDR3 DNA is TGTGCCACCAGTGATTTCGGCAGGGGGCATTGGGAGCAGTACTTC.